This is a list of T cell receptor beta chains from one sample in a study of control samples from healthy donors and cancer patients. Sequenced by immunoSEQ multiplex PCR; TCRdb stores in-frame clones only, minus some. The table records 100,000 to 150,000 clones, more than 85% of them present only once. Sequencing input: blood. These TCRs come from a man between 18 and 29 years old in good health. The CDR3 runs from the conserved cysteine through the conserved F or W. A D gene is named only where the DNA matches it firmly. The size of a clone is reported for some rows only, either as once, few or many, or as a class for expanded clones.

TRBV27,NA,TRBJ1-3,NA,CASGLGGQGNTIYF,TGTGCCAGCGGACTGGGGGGGCAAGGAAACACCATATATTTT
TRBV5-6,NA,TRBJ2-7,NA,CASSLAGREAYEQYF,TGTGCCAGCAGCTTGGCCGGGCGGGAAGCCTACGAGCAGTACTTC
TRBV10-1,NA,TRBJ2-3,NA,CASNTGRQGSTDTQYF,TGCGCCAGCAATACCGGTAGGCAAGGAAGCACAGATACGCAGTATTTT
TRBV2,NA,TRBJ1-2,NA,CASAPQWGENYGYTF,TGTGCCAGCGCCCCCCAATGGGGGGAGAACTATGGCTACACCTTC
TRBV4-1,NA,TRBJ2-3,NA,CASSQVPSALDTQYF,TGCGCCAGCAGCCAAGTCCCTAGCGCCTTAGATACGCAGTATTTT
TRBV2,NA,TRBJ1-1,NA,CASSEGVRWGTEAFF,TGTGCCAGCAGTGAAGGGGTCAGGTGGGGGACTGAAGCTTTCTTT
TRBV12-5,NA,TRBJ2-7,TRBD1,CASGLARTGGMREQYF,TGTGCTAGTGGTTTGGCCCGGACAGGGGGGATGAGGGAGCAGTACTTC
TRBV27,NA,TRBJ1-3,NA,CASSLTWGPGNTIYF,TGTGCCAGCAGTTTAACTTGGGGCCCCGGAAACACCATATATTTT
TRBV29-1,NA,TRBJ2-7,TRBD1,CSVGWYRGRDEQYF,TGCAGCGTCGGGTGGTACAGGGGGCGCGACGAGCAGTACTTC
TRBV5-1,NA,TRBJ2-5,TRBD2,CASSLEGTSGGAETQYF,TGCGCCAGCAGCTTGGAAGGGACTAGCGGGGGGGCGGAGACCCAGTACTTC
TRBV27,NA,TRBJ1-6,TRBD1,CASRLTGGSYNSPLHF,TGTGCCAGCAGATTGACAGGGGGTTCCTATAATTCACCCCTCCACTTT
TRBV6-6,NA,TRBJ1-2,NA,CASSNPPADGYGYTF,TGTGCCAGCAGTAACCCCCCAGCAGACGGCTATGGCTACACCTTC
TRBV30,NA,TRBJ2-1,NA,CAWSVSFSYNEQFF,TGTGCCTGGAGTGTTTCCTTCTCCTACAATGAGCAGTTCTTC
TRBV5-8,once,TRBJ1-6,NA,CASSFSPAAPLHF,TGTGCCAGCAGCTTCTCCCCGGCAGCACCCCTCCACTTT
TRBV4-1,NA,TRBJ2-1,TRBD2,CASSQGLAGGNNEQFF,TGCGCCAGCAGCCAAGGACTAGCGGGGGGCAACAATGAGCAGTTCTTC
TRBV30,NA,TRBJ2-2,TRBD1,CAWSSLTGATGELFF,TGTGCCTGGAGTTCTCTGACAGGGGCAACCGGGGAGCTGTTTTTT
TRBV15,NA,TRBJ2-7,NA,CATSREGGNEQYF,TGTGCCACCAGCAGAGAAGGGGGAAACGAGCAGTACTTC
TRBV9,NA,TRBJ1-3,NA,CASSPHYSGNTIYF,TGTGCCAGCAGCCCCCACTACTCTGGAAACACCATATATTTT
TRBV29-1,NA,TRBJ2-2,NA,CSVGYPAGTLTGELFF,TGCAGCGTTGGCTACCCCGCCGGGACTCTGACCGGGGAGCTGTTTTTT
TRBV7-9,NA,TRBJ2-3,TRBD1,CASSSGQGADTQYF,TGTGCCAGCAGCTCCGGACAGGGAGCAGATACGCAGTATTTT
TRBV23-1,NA,TRBJ1-1,NA,CASSHIYPLKWNTEAFF,TGCGCCAGCAGTCATATTTACCCATTGAAGTGGAACACTGAAGCTTTCTTT
TRBV2,NA,TRBJ1-5,NA,CASSLQGSEQPQHF,TGTGCCAGCAGCCTCCAGGGGTCAGAACAGCCCCAGCATTTT
TRBV6-5,NA,TRBJ2-6,NA,CASSSPSVPGANVLTF,TGTGCCAGCAGTTCCCCTTCCGTTCCTGGGGCCAACGTCCTGACTTTC
TRBV5-4,NA,TRBJ1-3,NA,CASSFPGPGNTIYF,TGTGCCAGCAGCTTTCCAGGGCCTGGAAACACCATATATTTT
TRBV19,NA,TRBJ1-5,NA,CASTLGDSNQPQHF,TGTGCCAGTACCCTGGGGGATAGCAATCAGCCCCAGCATTTT
TRBV20-1,NA,TRBJ1-4,NA,CSASLKAASYNEKLFF,TGCAGTGCTAGTCTTAAGGCAGCGTCATATAATGAAAAACTGTTTTTT
TRBV9,NA,TRBJ2-5,TRBD2,CASSVDGTRGRETQYF,TGTGCCAGCAGCGTAGACGGGACTAGGGGTCGAGAGACCCAGTACTTC
TRBV9,NA,TRBJ2-3,TRBD2,CASSVGGGSTDTQYF,TGTGCCAGCAGCGTAGGGGGGGGAAGCACAGATACGCAGTATTTT
TRBV7-2,NA,TRBJ2-7,NA,CASSLHRTYEQYF,TGTGCCAGCAGCTTACACAGGACATACGAGCAGTACTTC
TRBV4-1,NA,TRBJ1-2,NA,CASSQVGDSNYGYTF,TGCGCCAGCAGCCAAGTAGGAGACAGCAACTATGGCTACACCTTC
TRBV5-1,few,TRBJ1-4,TRBD1,CASSLGAGQGLGEKLFF,TGCGCCAGCAGCTTGGGCGCAGGACAGGGTCTTGGTGAAAAACTGTTTTTT
TRBV27,few,TRBJ1-1,TRBD1,CASSAPSGTGAGRAFF,TGTGCCAGCAGTGCACCCTCCGGGACAGGGGCCGGGAGAGCTTTCTTT
TRBV18,NA,TRBJ1-3,TRBD1,CASSPPGQGAGNTIYF,TGTGCCAGCTCACCACCGGGACAGGGCGCTGGAAACACCATATATTTT
TRBV30,NA,TRBJ2-7,TRBD1,CAWNRGRGEQYF,TGTGCCTGGAACAGGGGGCGCGGGGAGCAGTACTTC
TRBV6-1,NA,TRBJ2-7,NA,CASSEGGTATYEQYF,TGTGCCAGCAGTGAAGGTGGGACCGCAACCTACGAGCAGTACTTC
TRBV11-2,once,TRBJ2-1,TRBD1,CASSHDRGYNEQFF,TGTGCCAGCAGCCATGACAGGGGTTACAATGAGCAGTTCTTC
TRBV5-6,NA,TRBJ2-3,NA,CASSFGPLSTDTQYF,TGTGCCAGCAGCTTTGGTCCTCTTTCCACAGATACGCAGTATTTT
TRBV11-1,NA,TRBJ2-7,NA,CASSLQWTYEQYF,TGTGCCAGCAGCTTACAGTGGACCTACGAGCAGTACTTC
TRBV7-6,NA,TRBJ1-1,NA,CASSDRDISMNTEAFF,TGTGCCAGCAGCGACCGGGACATCTCAATGAACACTGAAGCTTTCTTT
TRBV9,NA,TRBJ1-2,NA,CASSVGQGDYGYTF,TGTGCCAGCAGCGTAGGTCAGGGCGACTATGGCTACACCTTC
TRBV30,NA,TRBJ1-1,NA,CAWNVVRMNTEAFF,TGTGCCTGGAATGTTGTCCGCATGAACACTGAAGCTTTCTTT
TRBV19,NA,TRBJ1-3,TRBD1,CASSIRDSLSGNTIYF,TGTGCCAGTAGTATAAGGGACAGTCTCTCTGGAAACACCATATATTTT
TRBV2,NA,TRBJ1-2,NA,CASSVFNYGTPNYGYTF,TGTGCCAGCAGTGTTTTTAATTACGGGACGCCAAACTATGGCTACACCTTC
TRBV11-3,NA,TRBJ2-2,NA,CASSLGSQNTGELFF,TGTGCCAGCAGCTTAGGCTCGCAGAACACCGGGGAGCTGTTTTTT
TRBV18,NA,TRBJ1-2,TRBD1,CASSPRTGGFYGYTF,TGTGCCAGCTCACCCCGGACAGGGGGCTTCTATGGCTACACCTTC
TRBV5-6,NA,TRBJ2-5,NA,CASSLAGTETQYF,TGTGCCAGCAGCTTGGCAGGGACGGAGACCCAGTACTTC
TRBV27,NA,TRBJ2-1,TRBD1,CASRTRTGVPNNEQFF,TGTGCCAGCAGGACGCGAACAGGGGTCCCAAACAATGAGCAGTTCTTC
TRBV7-3,NA,TRBJ2-2,TRBD2,CASSYGTGRGMRTGELFF,TGTGCCAGCAGCTACGGGACGGGGCGGGGGATGCGAACCGGGGAGCTGTTTTTT
TRBV4-1,NA,TRBJ1-3,TRBD1,CASSQGPVRGPGNTIYF,TGCGCCAGCAGCCAAGGCCCTGTCAGGGGGCCTGGAAACACCATATATTTT
TRBV7-3,NA,TRBJ1-1,NA,CASSLTTGNTEAFF,TGTGCCAGCAGCTTAACGACAGGGAACACTGAAGCTTTCTTT
TRBV11-1,few,TRBJ2-1,NA,CASSQRQAPNEQFF,TGTGCCAGCAGCCAGCGACAGGCACCCAATGAGCAGTTCTTC
TRBV6-2/TRBV6-3,NA,TRBJ1-2,TRBD1,CASSYAGQGPGYTF,TGTGCCAGCAGTTACGCGGGACAGGGTCCTGGCTACACCTTC
TRBV5-1,NA,TRBJ2-1,NA,CASTPAVPGGDRWVYNEQFF,TGCGCCAGCACCCCCGCCGTTCCAGGTGGGGATCGGTGGGTGTACAATGAGCAGTTCTTC
TRBV2,NA,TRBJ1-1,NA,CASRGLNTEAFF,TGTGCCAGCCGTGGGTTGAACACTGAAGCTTTCTTT